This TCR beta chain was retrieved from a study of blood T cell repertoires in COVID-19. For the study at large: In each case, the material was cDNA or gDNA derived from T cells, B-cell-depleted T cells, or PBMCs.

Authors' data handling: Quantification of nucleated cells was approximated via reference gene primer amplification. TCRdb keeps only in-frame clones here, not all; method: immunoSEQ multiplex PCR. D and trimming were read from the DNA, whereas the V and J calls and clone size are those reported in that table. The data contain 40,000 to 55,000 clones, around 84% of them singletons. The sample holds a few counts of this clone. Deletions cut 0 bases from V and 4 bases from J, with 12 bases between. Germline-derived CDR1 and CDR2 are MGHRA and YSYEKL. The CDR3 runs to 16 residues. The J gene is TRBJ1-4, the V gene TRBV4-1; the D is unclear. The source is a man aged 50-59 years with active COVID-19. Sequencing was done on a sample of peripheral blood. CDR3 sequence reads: CASSQEVTALNEKLFF. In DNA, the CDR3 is TGCGCCAGCAGCCAAGAGGTAACCGCACTTAATGAAAAACTGTTTTTT.